These 21 T cell receptor beta chains were all obtained from the same sample, sequenced in a study of T cell clonality in common variable immunodeficiency. Which antigens these TCRs recognize remains unknown. TCRdb's table, derived via immunoSEQ multiplex PCR, lists solely in-frame clones and lacks some. The sample holds 40,000 to 50,000 clones, and no clone turns up only once. Study outcomes and limitations: Fewer deletions and N-nucleotide insertions were reportedly seen in common variable immunodeficiency TCR beta sequences.

Sample: peripheral blood mononuclear cells. The receptors were sampled from a human donor with common variable immunodeficiency.

This clone showed up just a few times. The read terminates 3 residues before the CDR3 end, so the remaining end is supplied by the germline J gene. The V and J genes are TRBV18 and TRBJ1-4; TRBD1 might be the D (5 bases). CDR1 and CDR2 (germline): KGHSH, LQKENI. The CDR3 contains 15 residues. Trimming took off 5 bases at V and 8 bases at J, with 18 bases between the two ends. CDR3 bases read: TGTGCCAGCTCATCCTCAGGGAGCACGGAGGAAAAA. This gives the protein CASSSSGSTEEK. The full CDR3 reads CASSSSGSTEEKLFF. Filled out from reference TRBV18 and TRBJ1-4, the complete variable domain reads NAGVMQNPRHLVRRRGQEARLRCSPMKGHSHVYWYRQLPEEGLKFMVYLQKENIIDESGMPKERFSAEFPKEGPSILRIQQVVRGDSAAYFCASSSSGSTEEKLFFGSGTQLSVL.

There are a few counts of this clone. From the germline J gene comes the end of the CDR3, since the read stops 3 residues before it. The chain joins TRBV30 to TRBJ2-7; weak D call: TRBD1 (6 bases). The CDR3 consists of 12 residues. Germline assignment: CDR1 GTSNPN and CDR2 SVGIG (reference sequence). Between the trimmed V and J ends, which lost 8 bases and 3 bases, there was a span of 14 bases. The CDR3 sequence: CAGGQGGYEQYF. The CDR3 DNA, read in part, is TGTGCCGGGGGACAAGGGGGCTACGAG.

This clone was seen a few times. The CDR3 is cut off 3 residues early in the read; its end comes from the germline J gene. The rearrangement uses TRBV2 and TRBJ2-5; 8 bases map to TRBD1. Germline V CDR1 and CDR2: SNHLY, FYNNEI. V lost 3 bases, J lost 4 bases, and 7 bases stayed unmatched. This CDR3 is 15 amino acids long. The CDR3 sequence is CASSEWGQEGETQYF. The part of the CDR3 DNA that was read is TGTGCCAGCAGTGAGTGGGGACAGGAGGGAGAGACC.

Ten or more counts support this clone. From the germline J gene comes the end of the CDR3, since the read stops 3 residues before it. The sample has other DNA sequences that encode this CDR3 too. This chain links TRBV18 with TRBJ1-2; 7 bases are a match to TRBD1. Trimming cost V 3 bases and J 4 bases; bases outside gene matches: 2. Per germline, CDR1 KGHSH and CDR2 LQKENI. The CDR3 extends over 13 amino acids. The CDR3 loop reads CASSPGQLYGYTF. The sequenced part of the CDR3 DNA is TGTGCCAGCTCACCGGGACAGCTCTATGGC.

Details on this clone: One junction end does not reproduce the germline sequence, and a read error may be involved. CDR3 sequence: CAWNRDRGNLPLHF. The sequenced part of the CDR3 DNA is TGTGCCTGGAATAGGGACAGGGGGAATTTACCC. The V gene is TRBV30, the J gene TRBJ1-6; 11 nucleotides agree with TRBD1. Read coverage stops 3 residues before the CDR3 terminus; the germline J gene supplies the remainder. The CDR3 totals 14 residues. Germline CDR1 is GTSNPN and CDR2 is SVGIG (reference sequence).

This clone occurred many times. The sequence runs out 3 residues before the end of the CDR3; the remainder is reconstructed from the germline J gene. The J gene is TRBJ2-3, the V gene TRBV5-1, with 7 bases lining up with TRBD2. After removal of 0 bases from V and 8 bases from J, the junction contained 9 bases not matched to a gene. Germline V gene sequence: CDR1 SGHRS, CDR2 YFSETQ. The CDR3 has 15 amino acids. The CDR3 spells CASSLALAEGTTQYF. The sequenced part of the CDR3 DNA is TGCGCCAGCAGCTTGGCCCTAGCGGAGGGTACTACG.

As for this clone: The read stops 3 residues short of the end of the CDR3; the missing end is completed from the germline J gene. At the DNA level, this CDR3 is encoded by other sequences in the same sample as well. This chain connects TRBV7-2 to TRBJ2-5; D call uncertain. Trimming cost V 4 bases and J 0 bases, with 3 bases left between them. Germline CDR1 and CDR2: SGHTA and FQGNSA. This CDR3 is 12 amino acids long. CDR3 region: CASSSYQETQYF. The CDR3 bases that were read are TGTGCCAGCAGCTCGTACCAAGAGACC.

This clone was seen only a few times. The read halts 3 residues ahead of the CDR3 end, with the missing end drawn from the germline J gene. Other DNA sequences of this sample code for an identical CDR3. The J gene is TRBJ1-3, the V gene TRBV6-1; a weak D match, TRBD1 (6 bases). Germline V gene data show CDR1 as MNHNS and CDR2 as SASEGT. V shed 1 base and J shed 0 bases, with 10 bases lying between them. The CDR3 runs to 16 residues. Partial CDR3 DNA: TGTGCCAGCAGTGAAGTCGGACAGCGCTCTGGAAACACC. Encoded protein: CASSEVGQRSGNT. The full CDR3 protein reads CASSEVGQRSGNTIYF.

This clone was observed a handful of times. From the germline J gene comes the end of the CDR3, since the read stops 3 residues before it. The chain links TRBV30 to TRBJ1-5, with no clear D. This CDR3 comprises 13 residues. Germline CDR1 is GTSNPN and CDR2 is SVGIG (reference sequence). Trimming pared 8 bases from V and 0 bases from J, leaving 11 bases between. The sequenced CDR3 bases are TGTGCCCCCCCCGGGGATAGCAATCAGCCC. Translating it yields CAPPGDSNQP. The full CDR3 sequence reads CAPPGDSNQPQHF.

This clone was seen more than once but under ten times. The sequence runs out 3 residues before the end of the CDR3; the remainder is reconstructed from the germline J gene. V and J are TRBV29-1 and TRBJ2-7; TRBD1 is a possible D gene (6 bases). This CDR3 has 15 residues. Germline CDR1 and CDR2: SQVTM and ANQGSEA. The V end lost 3 bases, the J end lost 0 bases, and 15 bases lay between the germline ends. Incomplete CDR3 DNA: TGCAGCGTTGAGAAGCATACAGGGTTCTCCTACGAG. It translates to CSVEKHTGFSYE. The full CDR3 protein reads CSVEKHTGFSYEQYF.

As to this clone: The sequence runs out 3 residues before the end of the CDR3; the remainder is reconstructed from the germline J gene. The V gene is TRBV19, the J gene TRBJ2-5; D is perhaps TRBD2 (7 bases). Germline V gene data show CDR1 as LNHDA and CDR2 as SQIVND (reference sequence). The CDR3 sequence is 16 residues long. Trimming pared 3 bases from V and 4 bases from J, leaving 18 bases between. Partial CDR3 DNA: TGTGCCAGTAGTATTGGGGGCGGGAGAGGGTTAGAGACC. It encodes CASSIGGGRGLET. The full CDR3 reads CASSIGGGRGLETQYF.

This clone was recorded many times. The read stops 3 residues short of the end of the CDR3; the missing end is completed from the germline J gene. The rearrangement uses TRBV29-1 and TRBJ2-7; maybe TRBD1 (5 bases). V lost 6 bases, J lost 1 base, and 10 bases lay in between. CDR1 is SQVTM and CDR2 is ANQGSEA in the germline V gene. There are 12 residues in the CDR3. CDR3 DNA (partial): TGCAGCGTGAATCAGGGTTCCTACGAG. Encoded protein: CSVNQGSYE. The whole CDR3 protein is CSVNQGSYEQYF.

This clone was seen more than once but under ten times. The read terminates 3 residues before the CDR3 end, so the remaining end is supplied by the germline J gene. The chain recombines TRBV6-2 or TRBV6-3 with TRBJ1-2; 8 bases are a match to TRBD1. The CDR3 covers 13 residues. V lost 5 bases to trimming and J lost 4 bases; unmatched junction nucleotides: 3. Germline CDR1 MNHEY, CDR2 SVGEGT. The CDR3 loop is CASSRGQGYGYTF. CDR3 DNA (partial): TGTGCCAGCAGTCGCGGACAGGGCTATGGC.

This clone was detected ten times or more. Read coverage stops 3 residues before the CDR3 terminus; the germline J gene supplies the remainder. The rearrangement uses TRBV29-1 and TRBJ2-1, with 9 nucleotides matching TRBD2. This CDR3 contains 14 residues. Trimming removed 4 bases from V and 5 bases from J; junction bases left unmatched: 6. Germline values: CDR1 SQVTM, CDR2 ANQGSEA. CDR3 region: CSVGWLAGNNEQFF. The DNA read from the CDR3 is TGCAGCGTTGGGTGGCTAGCGGGGAACAATGAG.

This clone was seen repeatedly, ten times or more. The CDR3 is cut off 3 residues early in the read; its end comes from the germline J gene. The V gene is TRBV20-1, the J gene TRBJ2-7; 12 bases match TRBD2. Trimming took 0 bases from V and 3 from J; bases not matched to a gene: 6. Per germline, CDR1 DFQATT and CDR2 SNEGSKA (reference sequence). This CDR3 contains 16 residues. The CDR3 spells CSAREELAGGRYEQYF. The covered CDR3 bases are TGCAGTGCTAGAGAGGAACTAGCGGGGGGCCGCTACGAG.

By share, this clone ranks as large. The read halts 3 residues ahead of the CDR3 end, with the missing end drawn from the germline J gene. The chain links TRBV19 to TRBJ2-1, with 7 bases aligning to TRBD2. Germline V gene data show CDR1 as LNHDA and CDR2 as SQIVND (reference sequence). Trimming removed 2 bases from V and 9 bases from J; junction bases left unmatched: 16. The CDR3 covers 17 residues. CDR3 bases read: TGTGCCAGTAGTATATTTGGGGTTGGGACTATTAGGAGTGAG. Its protein product is CASSIFGVGTIRSE. The whole CDR3 reads CASSIFGVGTIRSEQFF.

This clone was counted at least ten times. The read is 3 residues too short to cover the CDR3 end, so that end is filled in from the germline J gene. The rearrangement joins TRBV5-1 to TRBJ1-4; TRBD1 might be the D (6 bases). Between the trimmed V and J ends, which lost 0 bases and 5 bases, there was a span of 14 bases. Germline V gene sequence: CDR1 SGHRS, CDR2 YFSETQ. There are 16 residues in the CDR3. The DNA read from the CDR3 is TGCGCCAGCAGCTTGGAGCCGGCAGGGGTAAATGAAAAA. Protein sequence: CASSLEPAGVNEK. The full CDR3 protein reads CASSLEPAGVNEKLFF.

This clone was seen repeatedly, ten times or more. The read gets to within 3 residues of the CDR3 end, and the germline J gene fills in the rest. V usage is TRBV29-1 and J usage is TRBJ1-2; D perhaps matches TRBD1 (5 bases). V was cut by 4 bases and J by 5 bases, with 11 bases left in between. Looked up from germline, CDR1 is SQVTM and CDR2 is ANQGSEA. The CDR3 runs 12 residues. The CDR3 DNA, read in part, is TGCAGCGTTGTGTTAGGGGAATATGGC. Amino acids: CSVVLGEYG. The entire CDR3 is CSVVLGEYGYTF. The full variable domain, its missing parts supplied by reference TRBV29-1 and TRBJ1-2, is SAVISQKPSRDICQRGTSLTIQCQVDSQVTMMFWYRQQPGQSLTLIATANQGSEATYESGFVIDKFPISRPNLTFSTLTVSNMSPEDSSIYLCSVVLGEYGYTFGSGTRLTVV.

This clone showed up just a few times. The sequence runs out 3 residues before the end of the CDR3; the remainder is reconstructed from the germline J gene. This chain joins TRBV5-6 and TRBJ1-2, with 10 nucleotides matching TRBD1. CDR3 size: 15 residues. V trimming: 0 bases; J trimming: 7 bases; junction bases outside the gene matches: 6. Looked up from germline, CDR1 is SGHDT and CDR2 is YYEEEE. The CDR3 protein is CASSLGQGQGFGYTF. The DNA read from the CDR3 is TGTGCCAGCAGCTTGGGACAGGGACAGGGGTTTGGC.

This clone was seen only a few times. The read ends 3 residues early relative to the CDR3; the germline J gene fills the gap. This chain links TRBV7-6 with TRBJ2-5; TRBD1 matches 11 bases. Trimming at V came to 1 base and at J to 6 bases, leaving 4 bases not matched to a gene. Germline loops: CDR1 SGHVS, CDR2 FNYEAQ. There are 15 residues in the CDR3. The covered CDR3 bases are TGTGCCAGCAGCTTAGGGACAGGGGGCGGGAAGACC. Amino acid sequence: CASSLGTGGGKT. Given in full, the CDR3 is CASSLGTGGGKTQYF.

Ten or more counts support this clone. The CDR3 end lies 3 residues beyond the end of the read and is filled in from the germline J gene. The V and J genes are TRBV7-3 and TRBJ2-1; the D gene is possibly TRBD1 (6 bases). Germline CDR1 SGHTA, CDR2 FQGTGA. The ends were cut back, 5 bases at V and 6 bases at J, with 17 bases in the middle. CDR3 length: 15 amino acids. The CDR3: CASSQARGQFNEQFF. Incomplete CDR3 DNA: TGTGCCAGCAGCCAGGCCAGGGGTCAGTTCAATGAG.